The T cell receptor (beta chain) under discussion was sequenced for a study of regulatory T cells in long-lasting Graves disease. Combining iRepertoire HTBI primers with Arm-PCR of CDR3 regions, the authors built TCR beta libraries. TCRdb called the multiplex PCR reads again in MiXCR, with one record for every CDR3 protein. The data hold 400,000 to 500,000 distinct CDR3 sequences, with roughly 15% observed a single time. This clonotype was counted at least ten times. Its antigen is unidentified. V shed 1 base, J shed 0 bases, and the junction held 3 bases outside the gene matches. The CDR3 is made up of 15 amino acids. The V gene's germline CDR1 is SNHLY and CDR2 FYNNEI. Time point here: newly diagnosed GD, antithyroid drugs for less than 3 months. With RNA extracted from PBMCs as input, the TCR library was made. The study's findings and limits: Shared public clonotypes totalled over 2,500 in persistent patients, compared with around 930 in new patients. It is possible that accuracy was reduced by the small size of the sample.

A further study also used this sample, focusing on T cells in Graves' hyperthyroidism and ophthalmopathy.

The rearrangement uses TRBV2 and TRBJ2-7; 7 bases map to TRBD2. This material consisted of peripheral blood mononuclear cells (PBMCs), taken at new diagnosis, from a patient treated with antithyroid drugs. This sequence was found in a young woman with Graves disease. CDR3 sequence (DNA): TGTGCCAGCAGTGAAGTCCTAGCGGACTCCTACGAGCAGTACTTC. Amino acid sequence: CASSEVLADSYEQYF.